The 2 T cell receptor beta chains given below trace back to one sample, sequenced in a study of T cells in Graves' hyperthyroidism and ophthalmopathy. Amplification yielded TCR beta CDR3 regions, with RNA transcripts as the source. The primer set for the first-round RT-PCR of the TCR CDR3 was HTBI. TCRdb ran MiXCR on the multiplex PCR reads and lists one entry per CDR3 protein. The table has approximately 620,000 distinct CDR3 sequences, approximately 15% seen once. Sequencing was carried out using blood. These receptors were taken from a woman in her twenties or thirties with Graves' hyperthyroidism that later progressed to Graves' ophthalmopathy.

The V gene is TRBV9, the J gene TRBJ2-2; D perhaps matches TRBD1 (6 bases). This CDR3 comprises 16 residues. V was cut by 2 bases and J by 9 bases, with 20 bases left in between. The germline V gene encodes CDR1 SGDLS and CDR2 YYNGEE. For the CDR3, the DNA is TGTGCCAGCAGCGTTGAATCACAGGGCAGTTACCGGGAGCTGTTTTTT. Its protein product is CASSVESQGSYRELFF.

The rearrangement uses TRBV30 and TRBJ2-1; no clear D gene. The V end lost 3 bases, the J end lost 9 bases, and 12 bases lay between the germline ends. Per germline, CDR1 GTSNPN and CDR2 SVGIG (reference sequence). This CDR3 is built from 12 residues. The CDR3 nucleotides are TGTGCCTGGAGCCCGATGTCCCCTGAGCAGTTCTTC. Protein product: CAWSPMSPEQFF.